These T cell receptor beta chains were read from a single sample in a study of blood T cell repertoires in COVID-19. Produced via immunoSEQ multiplex PCR; TCRdb's table is partial and in-frame only. The data hold approximately 280,000 clones, with about nine tenths observed a single time. The source material was PBMCs or T cells enriched from blood (not recorded which). The receptors were gathered from a woman younger than 30 who had recovered from COVID-19. Each CDR3 is given with its conserved first and last residue. The order of the fields is CDR3 DNA, CDR3 protein, clone size, J gene, V gene, D gene. D genes are given only for firm matches. Some rows have no size entry. The others give once, few or many, or a class for an expanded clone.

DNA: TGTGCCACTAGAGACAGGGGGGGCGAGCAGTACTTC
CDR3: CATRDRGGEQYF
size: -
J: TRBJ2-7
V: TRBV6-5
D: TRBD1

DNA: TGTGCCAGCAGCTTAGGTGGAGGGACTAACTATGGCTACACCTTC
CDR3: CASSLGGGTNYGYTF
size: few
J: TRBJ1-2
V: TRBV7-3
D: -

DNA: TGTGCCAGCAGTTTGGCGGAAAGGAATCAGCCCCAGCATTTT
CDR3: CASSLAERNQPQHF
size: -
J: TRBJ1-5
V: TRBV6-5
D: -

DNA: TGTGCCAGCAGTTACTCGTACGTAATGGGGGCTCCCAATCAGCCCCAGCATTTT
CDR3: CASSYSYVMGAPNQPQHF
size: few
J: TRBJ1-5
V: TRBV6-2/TRBV6-3
D: -

DNA: TGTGCCACAACCGAGGGGGAGTGGGTCCACAATGAGCAGTTCTTC
CDR3: CATTEGEWVHNEQFF
size: once
J: TRBJ2-1
V: TRBV19
D: -

DNA: TGTGCCAGTTCTAGGGACAGAGACTACGAGCAGTACTTC
CDR3: CASSRDRDYEQYF
size: -
J: TRBJ2-7
V: TRBV19
D: TRBD1

DNA: TGTGCCAGCAATCTAAGACTAGCAGAGACCCAGTACTTC
CDR3: CASNLRLAETQYF
size: -
J: TRBJ2-5
V: TRBV12-3/TRBV12-4
D: TRBD2

DNA: TGTGCCAGCAGTTTAAGTCTCTTTCTAGTCTCTGGAAACACCATATATTTT
CDR3: CASSLSLFLVSGNTIYF
size: -
J: TRBJ1-3
V: TRBV28
D: -

DNA: TGTGCCAGCTCAGAGGGCGCATTGTCTGAAGCTTTCTTT
CDR3: CASSEGALSEAFF
size: once
J: TRBJ1-1
V: TRBV18
D: -

DNA: TGTGCCAGCAGCTTAGGGGAGGGGGACAGGGTTGAGCAGTTCTTC
CDR3: CASSLGEGDRVEQFF
size: -
J: TRBJ2-1
V: TRBV7-9
D: TRBD1

DNA: TGCGCCAGCAGCCCGTTAGCAGCGGATACGCAGTATTTT
CDR3: CASSPLAADTQYF
size: -
J: TRBJ2-3
V: TRBV5-1
D: -

DNA: TGTGCCAGCAGCAAAAAAAAAGGGGGACATGTCTATGGCTACACCTTC
CDR3: CASSKKKGGHVYGYTF
size: -
J: TRBJ1-2
V: TRBV21-1
D: -

DNA: TGCGCCAGCAGCCGCAAGAAAACCGGTCCCGGCACTGAAGCTTTCTTT
CDR3: CASSRKKTGPGTEAFF
size: -
J: TRBJ1-1
V: TRBV4-3
D: -

DNA: TGCGCCAGCAGCCCAGGGGCTAGCACAGATACGCAGTATTTT
CDR3: CASSPGASTDTQYF
size: -
J: TRBJ2-3
V: TRBV5-1
D: -

DNA: TGTGCCAGCAGCTTATTAAGGGAGGAGACCCAGTACTTC
CDR3: CASSLLREETQYF
size: -
J: TRBJ2-5
V: TRBV7-2
D: -

DNA: TGTGCCACTGGCCCGGGGAGGGCCGGTAAAAACATTCAGTACTTC
CDR3: CATGPGRAGKNIQYF
size: -
J: TRBJ2-4
V: TRBV24-1
D: TRBD2

DNA: TGTGCCAGTCGACCGGGAGAATACTATGGCTACACCTTC
CDR3: CASRPGEYYGYTF
size: -
J: TRBJ1-2
V: TRBV7-9
D: -

DNA: TGTGCCAGCAGCTTAGGGCCCAACAATGAGCAGTTCTTC
CDR3: CASSLGPNNEQFF
size: -
J: TRBJ2-1
V: TRBV7-9
D: -

DNA: TGTGCCAGCAGTGAAGATTCGGGACATTTCTCTGGAAACACCATATATTTT
CDR3: CASSEDSGHFSGNTIYF
size: -
J: TRBJ1-3
V: TRBV2
D: -

DNA: TGTGCCTGGAGTGTATTGGTGACAGGGCTATACAGAAACTATGGCTACACCTTC
CDR3: CAWSVLVTGLYRNYGYTF
size: -
J: TRBJ1-2
V: TRBV30
D: TRBD1

DNA: TGTGCCAGCAGCGCAGACAGTCCAGCTAATGAAAAACTGTTTTTT
CDR3: CASSADSPANEKLFF
size: -
J: TRBJ1-4
V: TRBV9
D: -

DNA: TGCGCCAGCAGTCCCTACAGGTCAACCTACGAGCAGTACTTC
CDR3: CASSPYRSTYEQYF
size: once
J: TRBJ2-7
V: TRBV10-1
D: -

DNA: TGTGCCAGTAGAACTGGGGGGACTAGCGGTTACAATGAGCAGTTCTTC
CDR3: CASRTGGTSGYNEQFF
size: -
J: TRBJ2-1
V: TRBV19
D: TRBD2

DNA: TGTGCCAGCAGCCCTCAGGGCGAGCCTACCTACGAGCAGTACTTC
CDR3: CASSPQGEPTYEQYF
size: once
J: TRBJ2-7
V: TRBV7-2
D: -

DNA: TGTGCCAGTAGTTTGGTAGTCGGTGTAATCGCTGAAGCTTTCTTT
CDR3: CASSLVVGVIAEAFF
size: once
J: TRBJ1-1
V: TRBV19
D: -

DNA: TGTGCCAGCAGCCAAGATCGTAGACTGCAGTTCTTC
CDR3: CASSQDRRLQFF
size: -
J: TRBJ2-1
V: TRBV3-1/TRBV3-2
D: -

DNA: TGTGCCAGCAGACTGGGGGCTCTCGATAATTACGAGCAGTACTTC
CDR3: CASRLGALDNYEQYF
size: -
J: TRBJ2-7
V: TRBV6-4
D: -

DNA: TGTGCCAGTAGTTACCGACAGGGTATCGCCCATGAGCAGTTCTTC
CDR3: CASSYRQGIAHEQFF
size: -
J: TRBJ2-1
V: TRBV19
D: TRBD1